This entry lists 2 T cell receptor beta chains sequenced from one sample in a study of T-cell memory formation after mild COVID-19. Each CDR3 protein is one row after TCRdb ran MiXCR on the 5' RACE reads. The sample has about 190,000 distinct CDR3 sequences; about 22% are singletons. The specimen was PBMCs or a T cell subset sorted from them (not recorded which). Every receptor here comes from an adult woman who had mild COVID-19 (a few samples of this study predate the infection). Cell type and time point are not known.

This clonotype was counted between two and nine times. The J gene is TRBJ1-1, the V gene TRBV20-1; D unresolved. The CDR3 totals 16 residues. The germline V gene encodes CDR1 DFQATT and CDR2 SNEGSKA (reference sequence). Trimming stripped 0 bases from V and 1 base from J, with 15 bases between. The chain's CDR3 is CSARDPKGSGNTEAFF. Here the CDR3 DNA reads TGCAGTGCTAGAGATCCGAAAGGCAGCGGGAACACTGAAGCTTTCTTT.

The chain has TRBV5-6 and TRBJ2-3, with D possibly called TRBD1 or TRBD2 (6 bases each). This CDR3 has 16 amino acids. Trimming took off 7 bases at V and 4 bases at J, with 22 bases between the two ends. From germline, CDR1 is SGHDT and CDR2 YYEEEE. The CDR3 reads CASATIGGFGADTQYF. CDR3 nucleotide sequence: TGTGCCAGCGCAACTATAGGGGGGTTTGGGGCAGATACGCAGTATTTT.